This T cell receptor beta chain was identified during a study of blood T cell repertoires in COVID-19. Study-level background: From T cells, B-cell-depleted T cells, or PBMCs came the material, which was cDNA or gDNA.

Original processing methods: By means of reference gene primer amplification, nucleated cell counts were estimated. The data were produced by immunoSEQ multiplex PCR, yet TCRdb's version contains in-frame clones alone and is incomplete. The V and J calls and the clone size are those of that table, but D and trimming were determined from the DNA. This table has 200,000 to 300,000 clones, around nine tenths appearing once. The CDR3 has 12 amino acids. In germline, CDR1 is SGHTA, CDR2 FQGNSA. V lost 3 bases, J lost 6 bases, and 8 bases lay in between. Those who participated ranged in age from roughly 18 to 90 years and resided in 20 to 30 US areas. Participants were placed into cohorts based on the clinical history they reported.

J is TRBJ1-1 and V is TRBV7-2; unclear D gene. The source of this sequence is a woman aged 18-29 years who had recovered from COVID-19. Material: PBMCs or T cells enriched from blood (not recorded which). CDR3 bases: TGTGCCAGCAGCTTCTTTACAGCTGAAGCTTTCTTT. Translation gives CASSFFTAEAFF. The full variable domain, with the rest looked up from reference TRBV7-2 and TRBJ1-1, is GAGVSQSPSNKVTEKGKDVELRCDPISGHTALYWYRQSLGQGLEFLIYFQGNSAPDKSGLPSDRFSAERTGGSVSTLTIQRTQQEDSAVYLCASSFFTAEAFFGQGTRLTVV.